This entry features one T cell receptor beta chain sequence. The sample comes from a study of blood T cell repertoires in COVID-19. In the study overall: Sites in the United States, Italy and Spain provided acute and convalescent COVID-19 samples. The analysed material was cDNA or gDNA that came from T cells, B-cell-depleted T cells, or PBMCs.

Original processing methods: Quantification of nucleated cells was approximated via reference gene primer amplification. Sequenced by immunoSEQ multiplex PCR; TCRdb stores in-frame clones only, minus some. Clone size and the V and J calls come from that table; the DNA yielded D and trimming. Of around 170,000 clones detected, approximately 90% appear once; the ten largest clones hold around 4%. Sample: peripheral blood. The clonotype was recovered from a woman aged 30 to 39 with acute or convalescent COVID-19.

CDR3 DNA: TGTGCCAGCAGCCAAGCTTGGGACAGGTCCAACTATGGCTACACCTTC. Translating it yields CASSQAWDRSNYGYTF. V usage is TRBV4-2 and J usage is TRBJ1-2; 8 nucleotides agree with TRBD1. Germline loops: CDR1 LGHNA, CDR2 YNFKEQ. CDR3 length equals 16 residues. V gave up 1 base and J gave up 2 bases; unmatched junction bases: 6.